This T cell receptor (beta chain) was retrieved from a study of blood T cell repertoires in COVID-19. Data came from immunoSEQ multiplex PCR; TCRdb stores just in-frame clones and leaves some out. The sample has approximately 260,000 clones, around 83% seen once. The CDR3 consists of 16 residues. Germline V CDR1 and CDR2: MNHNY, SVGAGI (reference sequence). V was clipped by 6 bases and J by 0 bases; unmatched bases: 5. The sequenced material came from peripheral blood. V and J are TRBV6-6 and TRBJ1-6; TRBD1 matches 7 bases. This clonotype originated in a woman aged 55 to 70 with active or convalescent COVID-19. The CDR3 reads CASRATGSSYNSPLHF. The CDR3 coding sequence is TGTGCCAGCAGGGCGACAGGGAGCTCCTATAATTCACCCCTCCACTTT.